This TCR beta chain is from a study of regulatory T cells in long-lasting Graves disease. Germline V gene sequence: CDR1 MGHRA, CDR2 YSYEKL. The CDR3 covers 14 residues. Deletions cut 2 bases from V and 8 bases from J, with 13 bases between. This clonotype showed up many times. Time point here: newly diagnosed GD, antithyroid drugs for less than 3 months. PBMCs provided the RNA from which the TCR library was made. Arm-PCR of CDR3 regions and iRepertoire HTBI primers were used to build TCR beta libraries. In TCRdb, the multiplex PCR reads were re-called with MiXCR into one record per CDR3 protein. The data hold more than 300,000 distinct CDR3 sequences, with about a sixth observed a single time.

V usage is TRBV4-1 and J usage is TRBJ1-5, with D perhaps matching TRBD1 (5 bases). The receptor was derived from a female donor with Graves disease. Sample: peripheral blood mononuclear cells (PBMCs), taken at new diagnosis, from a patient treated with antithyroid drugs. As DNA, the CDR3 is TGCGCCAGCAGCCAAACTGGGGGGGAGAAGCCCCAGCATTTT. This translates into CASSQTGGEKPQHF.